These 20 T cell receptor beta chains were sequenced from one sample in a study of post-analysis software for immune sequencing data. Study findings and constraints: With TRBV5-6, TRBV5-1 and TRBV20-1 included, about 5 TRBV segments were more frequent in patients than in controls.

Unique molecular identifiers were carried by the TCR beta cDNA libraries. TCRdb reprocessed the PCR reads via MiXCR and lists one record per CDR3 protein. The repertoire consists of hundreds of thousands of distinct CDR3 sequences, with roughly 27% occurring once and the leading ten covering approximately 0.55%. No antigen has been identified for these receptors. The source material was blood. The source of these receptors is a girl aged 10-17 years with multiple sclerosis.

This chain's CDR3 is CASSEAPGSRTDTQYF. The CDR3 nucleotides read TGTGCCAGCAGTGAAGCGCCCGGCAGCCGCACAGATACGCAGTATTTT. The chain links TRBV2 to TRBJ2-3; D not certain. Germline CDR1 and CDR2: SNHLY and FYNNEI. V was pared by 0 bases and J by 1 base, with 11 bases between. The CDR3 totals 16 residues. The variable domain in full, completed from reference TRBV2 and TRBJ2-3, reads EPEVTQTPSHQVTQMGQEVILRCVPISNHLYFYWYRQILGQKVEFLVSFYNNEISEKSEIFDDQFSVERPDGSNFTLKIRSTKLEDSAMYFCASSEAPGSRTDTQYFGPGTRLTVL.

The V and J genes are TRBV28 and TRBJ2-5; 10 bases fit TRBD2. The J segment lost 2 bases and the V segment lost 6 bases, leaving 6 bases of the junction unmatched. Germline-derived CDR1 and CDR2 are MDHEN and SYDVKM. This CDR3 is 15 amino acids long. Here the CDR3 reads CASSSKREGQETQYF. CDR3 in DNA: TGTGCCAGCAGCTCCAAGCGGGAGGGGCAAGAGACCCAGTACTTC.

The rearrangement uses TRBV7-2 and TRBJ2-3, with 11 positions matching TRBD2. Germline assignment: CDR1 SGHTA and CDR2 FQGNSA. The CDR3 extends over 15 amino acids. Losses at the gene ends were 5 bases for V and 4 bases for J; bases not matched to a gene: 5. The CDR3 region is CASSETSGMADTQYF. CDR3 bases: TGTGCCAGCAGCGAGACTAGCGGGATGGCAGATACGCAGTATTTT.

This clonotype was observed a few times. This chain links TRBV10-3 with TRBJ2-2; D gene ambiguous. CDR3 size: 15 residues. The V end lost 4 bases, the J end lost 0 bases, and 9 bases lay between the germline ends. Per germline, CDR1 ENHRY and CDR2 SYGVKD. The CDR3 here is CAISGENANTGELFF. CDR3 coding DNA: TGTGCCATCAGTGGGGAAAACGCGAACACCGGGGAGCTGTTTTTT.

CDR3 in amino acids: CASSLSSGNVDEQFF. The CDR3 DNA follows: TGTGCCAGCAGTTTAAGCAGCGGGAACGTCGATGAGCAGTTCTTC. This rearrangement joins TRBV28 to TRBJ2-1, with 7 positions matching TRBD2. This CDR3 region has 15 residues. Per germline, CDR1 MDHEN and CDR2 SYDVKM. V lost 2 bases and J lost 8; bases outside the gene matches: 9.

This chain's CDR3 is CASSARGWISNQPQHF. CDR3 nucleotide sequence: TGTGCCAGCAGTGCCCGGGGGTGGATAAGCAATCAGCCCCAGCATTTT. This chain links TRBV6-1 with TRBJ1-5, with a possible D match to TRBD1 (5 bases). Trimming removed 4 bases from V and 1 base from J, with 14 bases in between. This CDR3 contains 16 residues. Germline CDR1 is MNHNS and CDR2 is SASEGT.

The chain couples TRBV2 to TRBJ2-5, with TRBD2 matching over 10 bases. V lost 5 bases to trimming and J lost 3 bases; unmatched junction nucleotides: 15. Germline CDR1 SNHLY, CDR2 FYNNEI. The CDR3 totals 18 residues. The CDR3 region is CASSLGAGGPRGKETQYF. The CDR3 region has the DNA TGTGCCAGCAGTTTGGGAGCGGGAGGGCCCAGAGGGAAAGAGACCCAGTACTTC.

This clonotype came up a few times. This rearrangement joins TRBV5-1 to TRBJ2-4; D perhaps matches TRBD1 (5 bases). The CDR3 sequence is 17 residues long. Germline V CDR1 and CDR2: SGHRS, YFSETQ. The V end lost 4 bases, the J end lost 0 bases, and 17 bases lay between the germline ends. The CDR3 nucleotides are TGCGCCAGCAGCCCAGAGCAGGGCGGAATAGCCAAAAACATTCAGTACTTC. It translates to CASSPEQGGIAKNIQYF. Using reference TRBV5-1 and TRBJ2-4 for the parts outside the CDR3, the full variable domain is KAGVTQTPRYLIKTRGQQVTLSCSPISGHRSVSWYQQTPGQGLQFLFEYFSETQRNKGNFPGRFSGRQFSNSRSEMNVSTLELGDSALYLCASSPEQGGIAKNIQYFGAGTRLSVL.

This clonotype was counted a few times. The chain uses TRBV7-2 and TRBJ2-7; 16 bases match TRBD2. CDR1 SGHTA and CDR2 FQGNSA come from the germline V gene. V lost 3 bases to trimming and J lost 3 bases; unmatched junction nucleotides: 8. The CDR3 extends over 18 amino acids. The chain's CDR3 is CASSFLGTSGRAHYEQYF. CDR3 coding DNA: TGTGCCAGCAGCTTCCTAGGGACTAGCGGGAGGGCGCACTACGAGCAGTACTTC.

This clonotype was observed a few times. This chain uses TRBV29-1 with TRBJ2-7, with a tentative D call TRBD2 (5 bases). Germline V lookup: CDR1 SQVTM, CDR2 ANQGSEA. The CDR3 length is 13 residues. The V gene lost 6 bases and the J gene lost 2 bases, with 14 bases spanning the gap. CDR3 in amino acids: CSVVPDGTYEQYF. As DNA, the CDR3 is TGCAGCGTCGTTCCGGACGGGACCTACGAGCAGTACTTC.

The chain uses TRBV20-1 and TRBJ1-1; D gene unclear. Germline-derived CDR1 and CDR2 are DFQATT and SNEGSKA (reference sequence). This CDR3 has 9 residues. V dropped 5 bases and J dropped 10 bases, with 8 bases sitting between them. The CDR3 loop reads CSAGSAAFF. CDR3 sequence (DNA): TGCAGTGCTGGATCGGCAGCTTTCTTT.

This clonotype was observed a handful of times. The V gene is TRBV27, the J gene TRBJ2-5; no firm D call. V was trimmed by 3 bases and J by 3 bases, leaving 8 bases between them. Germline CDR1 is MNHEY and CDR2 is SMNVEV (reference sequence). The CDR3 extends over 13 amino acids. The CDR3 reads CASSFPSKETQYF. The CDR3 DNA sequence: TGTGCCAGCAGTTTCCCCTCTAAAGAGACCCAGTACTTC.

The rearrangement uses TRBV9 and TRBJ2-7, with 9 bases that match TRBD2. The end of the DNA fits TRBJ2-5 better, so the J call may be wrong. The CDR3 totals 16 residues. Germline-derived CDR1 and CDR2 are SGDLS and YYNGEE. CDR3 sequence reads: CASSVGVSGSAETQYF. Written as DNA, the CDR3 is TGTGCCAGCAGCGTAGGCGTTAGCGGGAGCGCGGAGACCCAGTACTTC.

This clonotype turned up a few times. This chain joins TRBV5-1 and TRBJ2-5; no clear D gene. The CDR3 extends over 13 amino acids. Germline V CDR1 and CDR2: SGHRS, YFSETQ. Between the trimmed V and J ends, which lost 2 bases and 5 bases, there was a span of 10 bases. In nucleotides, the CDR3 is TGCGCCAGCAGCTTCCTCTACGGCGAGACCCAGTACTTC. It encodes CASSFLYGETQYF.

V and J are TRBV5-1 and TRBJ2-7; perhaps TRBD1 as D (6 bases). Germline assignment: CDR1 SGHRS and CDR2 YFSETQ. V lost 1 base and J lost 4, with 12 bases in between. The CDR3 is 14 amino acids. The CDR3 here is CASSLFGGAYEQYF. In DNA form, the CDR3 reads TGCGCCAGCAGCTTGTTTGGGGGCGCGTACGAGCAGTACTTC.

The chain links TRBV5-1 to TRBJ2-5, with D possibly matching TRBD1 (6 bases). CDR3 length: 17 amino acids. CDR1 is SGHRS and CDR2 is YFSETQ in the germline V gene. Trimming shortened V by 4 bases and J by 0 bases, and 19 bases separated the two germline ends. CDR3 bases: TGCGCCAGCAGCCCCGGTAGGGCGACAGGCGACCAAGAGACCCAGTACTTC. Translation: CASSPGRATGDQETQYF.

This clonotype was seen a handful of times. The chain employs TRBV15 and TRBJ1-6, with 9 bases fitting TRBD1. The ends lost 5 bases at V and 8 bases at J; junction bases unmatched: 7. Per the germline V gene, CDR1 is LNHNV and CDR2 is YYDKDF (reference sequence). The CDR3 length is 15 residues. CDR3 sequence reads: CATSGRGQGYSPLHF. The CDR3 DNA follows: TGTGCCACCAGCGGTAGGGGACAGGGTTATTCACCCCTCCACTTT.

The chain is built from TRBV6-5 and TRBJ2-6; possibly TRBD2 for D (5 bases). The CDR3 has 17 residues. Germline CDR1 reads MNHEY; CDR2 reads SVGAGI. The ends were cut back, 2 bases at V and 0 bases at J, with 11 bases in the middle. CDR3 residues: CASSYGRGNSGANVLTF. As DNA, the CDR3 is TGTGCCAGCAGTTACGGGAGAGGGAACTCTGGGGCCAACGTCCTGACTTTC.

This clonotype was observed a few times. The rearrangement uses TRBV7-2 and TRBJ1-5; 8 bases match TRBD1. The CDR3 covers 14 residues. The junction had 6 bases not matched to a gene; V was cut back by 6 bases and J by 5 bases. In germline, CDR1 is SGHTA, CDR2 FQGNSA. The CDR3 loop is CASSPDRVYQPQHF. The DNA of the CDR3 is TGTGCCAGCAGTCCGGACAGGGTGTATCAGCCCCAGCATTTT.

In this sample, this clonotype turned up many times. This chain connects TRBV20-1 to TRBJ2-7; TRBD2 matches at 7 bases. In germline, CDR1 is DFQATT, CDR2 SNEGSKA (reference sequence). The V and J ends lost 1 base and 0 bases, in that order; junction bases with no gene match: 6. CDR3 length: 15 amino acids. CDR3 sequence: CSARGAGANSYEQYF. The CDR3 DNA follows: TGCAGTGCTAGAGGTGCGGGAGCCAACTCCTACGAGCAGTACTTC.